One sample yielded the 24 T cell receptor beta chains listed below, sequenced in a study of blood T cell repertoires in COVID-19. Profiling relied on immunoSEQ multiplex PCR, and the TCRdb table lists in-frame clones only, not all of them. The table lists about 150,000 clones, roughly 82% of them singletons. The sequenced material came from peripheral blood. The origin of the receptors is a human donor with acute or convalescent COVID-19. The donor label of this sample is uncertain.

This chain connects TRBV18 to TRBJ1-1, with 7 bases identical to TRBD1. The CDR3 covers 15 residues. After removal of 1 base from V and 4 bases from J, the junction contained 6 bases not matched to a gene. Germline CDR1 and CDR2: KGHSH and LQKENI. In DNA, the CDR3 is TGTGCCAGCTCACCACAGACACAGGGGACCACTGAAGCTTTCTTT. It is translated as CASSPQTQGTTEAFF. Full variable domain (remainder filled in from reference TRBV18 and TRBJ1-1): NAGVMQNPRHLVRRRGQEARLRCSPMKGHSHVYWYRQLPEEGLKFMVYLQKENIIDESGMPKERFSAEFPKEGPSILRIQQVVRGDSAAYFCASSPQTQGTTEAFFGQGTRLTVV.

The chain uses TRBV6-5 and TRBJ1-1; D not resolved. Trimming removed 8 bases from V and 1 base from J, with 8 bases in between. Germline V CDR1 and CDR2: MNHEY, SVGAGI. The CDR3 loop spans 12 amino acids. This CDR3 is CASGRQNTEAFF. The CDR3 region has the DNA TGTGCCAGCGGTAGACAGAACACTGAAGCTTTCTTT.

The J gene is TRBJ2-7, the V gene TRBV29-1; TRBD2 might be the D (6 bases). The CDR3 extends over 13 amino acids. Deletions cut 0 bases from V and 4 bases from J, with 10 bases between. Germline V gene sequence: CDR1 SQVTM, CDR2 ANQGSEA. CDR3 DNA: TGCAGCGTTGAAGATGGGGGGAAATACGAGCAGTACTTC. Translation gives CSVEDGGKYEQYF.

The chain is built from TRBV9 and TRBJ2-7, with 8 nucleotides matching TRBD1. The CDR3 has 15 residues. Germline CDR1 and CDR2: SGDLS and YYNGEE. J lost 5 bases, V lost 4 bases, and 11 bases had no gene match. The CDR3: CASSLRAGGQDEQYF. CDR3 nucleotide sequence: TGTGCCAGCAGCCTCCGGGCAGGGGGACAGGACGAGCAGTACTTC.

DNA for the CDR3: TGTGCCAGCAGCCAGTATGGTACAGGCACCAATGAAAAACTGTTTTTT. This encodes CASSQYGTGTNEKLFF. V usage is TRBV14 and J usage is TRBJ1-4, with D maybe TRBD1 (5 bases). Germline assignment: CDR1 SGHDN and CDR2 FVKESK. V gave up 3 bases and J gave up 5 bases, with 16 bases separating them. The CDR3 spans 16 residues.

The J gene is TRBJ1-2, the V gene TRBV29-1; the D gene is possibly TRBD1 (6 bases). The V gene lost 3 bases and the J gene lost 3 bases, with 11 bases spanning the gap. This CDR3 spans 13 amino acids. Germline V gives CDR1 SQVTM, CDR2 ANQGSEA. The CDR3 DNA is TGCAGCGTTGATCAGGGGAACGACTATGGCTACACCTTC. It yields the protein CSVDQGNDYGYTF.

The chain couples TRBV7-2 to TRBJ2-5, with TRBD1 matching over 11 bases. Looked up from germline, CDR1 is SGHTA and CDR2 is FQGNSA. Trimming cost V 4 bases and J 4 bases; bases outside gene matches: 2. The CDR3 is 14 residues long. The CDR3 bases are TGTGCCAGCAGCTCCGGACAGGGGGCAGAGACCCAGTACTTC. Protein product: CASSSGQGAETQYF.

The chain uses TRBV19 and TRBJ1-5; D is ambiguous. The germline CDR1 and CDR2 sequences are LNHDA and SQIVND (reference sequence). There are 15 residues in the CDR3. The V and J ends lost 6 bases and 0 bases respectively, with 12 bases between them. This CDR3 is CASRSSPYSNQPQHF. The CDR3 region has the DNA TGTGCCAGTAGATCTTCTCCTTATAGCAATCAGCCCCAGCATTTT.

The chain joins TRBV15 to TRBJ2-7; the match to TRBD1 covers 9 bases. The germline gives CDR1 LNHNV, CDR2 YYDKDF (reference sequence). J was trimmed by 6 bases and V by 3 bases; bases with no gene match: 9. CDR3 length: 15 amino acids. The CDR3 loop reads CATSRMTGGVREQYF. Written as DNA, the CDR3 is TGTGCCACCAGCAGGATGACAGGGGGTGTTCGCGAGCAGTACTTC. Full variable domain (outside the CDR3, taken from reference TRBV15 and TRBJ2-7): DAMVIQNPRYQVTQFGKPVTLSCSQTLNHNVMYWYQQKSSQAPKLLFHYYDKDFNNEADTPDNFQSRRPNTSFCFLDIRSPGLGDTAMYLCATSRMTGGVREQYFGPGTRLTVT.

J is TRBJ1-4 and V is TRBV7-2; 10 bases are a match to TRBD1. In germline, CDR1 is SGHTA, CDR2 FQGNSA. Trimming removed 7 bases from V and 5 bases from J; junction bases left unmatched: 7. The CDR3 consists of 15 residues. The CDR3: CASTHEGQGNEKLFF. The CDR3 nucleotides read TGTGCCAGCACCCATGAGGGACAGGGGAATGAAAAACTGTTTTTT.

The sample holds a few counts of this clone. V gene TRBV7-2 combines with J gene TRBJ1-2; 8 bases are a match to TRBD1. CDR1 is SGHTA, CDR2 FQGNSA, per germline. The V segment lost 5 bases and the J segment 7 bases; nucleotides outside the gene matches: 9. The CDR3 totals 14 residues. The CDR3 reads CASSTGGSFPGYTF. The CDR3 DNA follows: TGTGCCAGCAGCACAGGGGGGTCATTCCCTGGCTACACCTTC.

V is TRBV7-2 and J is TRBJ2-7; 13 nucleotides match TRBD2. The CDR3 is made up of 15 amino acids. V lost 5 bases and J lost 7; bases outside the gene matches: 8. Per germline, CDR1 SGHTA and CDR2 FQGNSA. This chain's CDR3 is CASSHTSGGVWEQYF. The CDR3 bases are TGTGCCAGCAGCCATACTAGCGGGGGGGTTTGGGAGCAGTACTTC.

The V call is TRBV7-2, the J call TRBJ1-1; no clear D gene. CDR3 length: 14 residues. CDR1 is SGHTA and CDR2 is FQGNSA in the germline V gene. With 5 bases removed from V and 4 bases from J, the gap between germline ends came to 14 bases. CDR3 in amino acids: CASSPDSYGTEAFF. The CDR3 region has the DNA TGTGCCAGCAGCCCCGACTCGTACGGCACTGAAGCTTTCTTT. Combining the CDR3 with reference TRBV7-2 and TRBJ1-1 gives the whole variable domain GAGVSQSPSNKVTEKGKDVELRCDPISGHTALYWYRQSLGQGLEFLIYFQGNSAPDKSGLPSDRFSAERTGGSVSTLTIQRTQQEDSAVYLCASSPDSYGTEAFFGQGTRLTVV.

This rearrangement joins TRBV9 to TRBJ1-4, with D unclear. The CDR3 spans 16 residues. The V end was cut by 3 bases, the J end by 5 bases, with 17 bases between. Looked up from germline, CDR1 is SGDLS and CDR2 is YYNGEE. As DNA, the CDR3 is TGTGCCAGCAGCGAATTCTCAGGCGCCCGGAATGAAAAACTGTTTTTT. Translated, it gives CASSEFSGARNEKLFF.

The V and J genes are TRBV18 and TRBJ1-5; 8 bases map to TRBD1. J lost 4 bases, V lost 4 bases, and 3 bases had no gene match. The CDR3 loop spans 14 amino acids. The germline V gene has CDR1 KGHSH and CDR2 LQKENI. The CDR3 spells CASSLDRGNQPQHF. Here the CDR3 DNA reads TGTGCCAGCTCACTCGACAGGGGAAATCAGCCCCAGCATTTT.

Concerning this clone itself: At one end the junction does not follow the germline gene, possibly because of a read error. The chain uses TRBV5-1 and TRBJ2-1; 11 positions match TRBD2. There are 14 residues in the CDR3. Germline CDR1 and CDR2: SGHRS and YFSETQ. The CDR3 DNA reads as TGCGCCAGCAGCTTGGATAGCGGGGGGGCCTTTGGGCTCTTC. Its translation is CASSLDSGGAFGLF.

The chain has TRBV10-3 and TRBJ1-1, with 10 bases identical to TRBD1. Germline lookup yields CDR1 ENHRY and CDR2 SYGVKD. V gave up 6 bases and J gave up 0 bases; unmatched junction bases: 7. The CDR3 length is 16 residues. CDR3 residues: CAIRPGTGVMNTEAFF. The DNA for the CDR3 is TGTGCCATCAGGCCCGGGACAGGGGTGATGAACACTGAAGCTTTCTTT.

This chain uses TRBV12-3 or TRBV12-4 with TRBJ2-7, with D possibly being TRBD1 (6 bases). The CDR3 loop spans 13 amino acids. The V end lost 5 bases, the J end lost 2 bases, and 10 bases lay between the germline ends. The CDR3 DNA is TGTGCCAGCAGTCACAGGGAGACCTACGAGCAGTACTTC. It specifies CASSHRETYEQYF.

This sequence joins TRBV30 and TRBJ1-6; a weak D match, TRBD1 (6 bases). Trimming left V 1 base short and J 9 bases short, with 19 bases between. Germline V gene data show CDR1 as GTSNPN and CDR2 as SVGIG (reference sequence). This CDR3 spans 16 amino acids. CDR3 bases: TGTGCCTGGAGTGAAGGGGCGCGGGGGCTAGGTTCACCCCTCCACTTT. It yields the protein CAWSEGARGLGSPLHF.

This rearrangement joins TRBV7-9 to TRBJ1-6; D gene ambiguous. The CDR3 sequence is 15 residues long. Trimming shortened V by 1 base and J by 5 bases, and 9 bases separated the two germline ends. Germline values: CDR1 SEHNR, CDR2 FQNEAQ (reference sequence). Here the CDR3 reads CASSLVTGDNSPLHF. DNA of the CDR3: TGTGCCAGCAGCTTAGTGACCGGGGATAATTCACCCCTCCACTTT.

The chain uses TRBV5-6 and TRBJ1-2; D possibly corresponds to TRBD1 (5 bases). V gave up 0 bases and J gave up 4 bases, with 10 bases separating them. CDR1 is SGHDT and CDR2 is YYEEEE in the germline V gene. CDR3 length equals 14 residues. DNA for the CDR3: TGTGCCAGCAGCTTGGGTTTTCAGGGCTATGGCTACACCTTC. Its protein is CASSLGFQGYGYTF.

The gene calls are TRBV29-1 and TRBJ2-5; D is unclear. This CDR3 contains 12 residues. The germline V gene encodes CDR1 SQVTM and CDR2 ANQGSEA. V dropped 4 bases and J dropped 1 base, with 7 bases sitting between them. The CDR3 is CSVGGTQETQYF. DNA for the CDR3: TGCAGCGTTGGTGGCACCCAAGAGACCCAGTACTTC.

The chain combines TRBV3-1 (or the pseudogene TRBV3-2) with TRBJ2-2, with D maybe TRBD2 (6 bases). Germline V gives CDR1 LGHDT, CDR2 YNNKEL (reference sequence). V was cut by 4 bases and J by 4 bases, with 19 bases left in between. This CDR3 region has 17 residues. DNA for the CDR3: TGTGCCAGCAGCCTCGGAAGGAGGGCGTCGGTCACCGGGGAGCTGTTTTTT. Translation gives CASSLGRRASVTGELFF.

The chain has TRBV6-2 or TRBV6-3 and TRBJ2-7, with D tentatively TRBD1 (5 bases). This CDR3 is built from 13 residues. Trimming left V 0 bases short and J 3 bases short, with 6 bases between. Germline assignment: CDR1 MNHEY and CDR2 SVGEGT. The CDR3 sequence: CASSYSGHYEQYF. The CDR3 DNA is TGTGCCAGCAGTTACTCCGGACACTACGAGCAGTACTTC.